These 17 T cell receptor beta chains came from one sample sequenced in a study of blood T cell repertoires in COVID-19. Method: immunoSEQ multiplex PCR; TCRdb's copy keeps in-frame clones and lacks some. The sample yields hundreds of thousands of clones, about 87% seen once. Sequenced sample: peripheral blood. These TCRs come from a woman between 50 and 59 years old with COVID-19, enrolled during active disease.

V usage is TRBV15 and J usage is TRBJ2-7; the D gene is possibly TRBD1 (5 bases). Germline CDR1 is LNHNV and CDR2 is YYDKDF (reference sequence). The V end was cut by 1 base, the J end by 0 bases, with 7 bases between. There are 14 residues in the CDR3. CDR3 residues: CATSRGTHSYEQYF. The CDR3, as DNA: TGTGCCACCAGCAGAGGGACACACTCCTACGAGCAGTACTTC.

V and J are TRBV5-1 and TRBJ2-7, with 12 bases fitting TRBD2. Germline V lookup: CDR1 SGHRS, CDR2 YFSETQ. This CDR3 region has 19 residues. V shed 1 base and J 7 bases; nucleotides not matched to a gene: 18. In DNA form, the CDR3 reads TGCGCCAGCAGCTTGAACCGGGACAAACCGGGACTAGCGGGTTTGGAGCAGTACTTC. This encodes CASSLNRDKPGLAGLEQYF.

This chain joins TRBV30 and TRBJ1-1; D ambiguous. The V gene lost 0 bases and the J gene lost 8 bases, with 10 bases spanning the gap. Germline V CDR1 and CDR2: GTSNPN, SVGIG (reference sequence). The CDR3 is made up of 12 amino acids. The CDR3 here is CAWSVSLGEAFF. The CDR3 region has the DNA TGTGCCTGGAGTGTATCCCTGGGCGAAGCTTTCTTT.

The CDR3 protein is CASSKQIEAFF. CDR3 bases: TGTGCCAGCTCAAAACAAATTGAAGCTTTCTTT. The chain recombines TRBV18 with TRBJ1-1; D gene unclear. Germline V gives CDR1 KGHSH, CDR2 LQKENI. Trimming pared 5 bases from V and 7 bases from J, leaving 8 bases between. The CDR3 runs to 11 residues. The full variable domain, with the rest looked up from reference TRBV18 and TRBJ1-1, is NAGVMQNPRHLVRRRGQEARLRCSPMKGHSHVYWYRQLPEEGLKFMVYLQKENIIDESGMPKERFSAEFPKEGPSILRIQQVVRGDSAAYFCASSKQIEAFFGQGTRLTVV.

The chain joins TRBV11-3 to TRBJ2-3; 9 bases line up with TRBD1. This CDR3 has 15 residues. Germline V gene lookup returns CDR1 SGHNT and CDR2 YENEEA. V was pared by 5 bases and J by 4 bases, with 7 bases of the junction left unmatched. CDR3 sequence (DNA): TGTGCCAGCAGCCCGGGACAGGGTAACTCAGATACGCAGTATTTT. Its protein is CASSPGQGNSDTQYF.

Points on this clone: Other DNA sequences of this sample code for an identical CDR3. The gene calls are TRBV9 and TRBJ2-3; D unresolved. V was trimmed by 0 bases and J by 2 bases, leaving 10 bases between them. CDR3 length equals 15 residues. Per germline, CDR1 SGDLS and CDR2 YYNGEE. The CDR3 DNA reads TGTGCCAGCAGCGTAGGAGGTCTATCCACAGATACGCAGTATTTT. Amino acid sequence: CASSVGGLSTDTQYF.

This clone occurred once. The chain uses TRBV24-1 and TRBJ2-3; D unclear. The germline V and J ends were trimmed by 5 bases and 2 bases, with 4 bases remaining between them. Germline V gene data show CDR1 as KGHDR and CDR2 as SFDVKD. The CDR3 covers 12 residues. CDR3 bases: TGTGCCACCAGTGCCTACACAGATACGCAGTATTTT. It translates to CATSAYTDTQYF.

The rearrangement joins TRBV2 to TRBJ2-1, with TRBD1 identical over 9 bases. Germline V gene sequence: CDR1 SNHLY, CDR2 FYNNEI. Losses at the gene ends were 7 bases for V and 3 bases for J; bases not matched to a gene: 4. This CDR3 has 14 amino acids. CDR3 bases: TGTGCCAGCAAGGGACAGGGAAACTACAATGAGCAGTTCTTC. Translating gives CASKGQGNYNEQFF.

The chain recombines TRBV7-9 with TRBJ2-2; 9 bases line up with TRBD1. Trimming removed 4 bases from V and 0 bases from J; junction bases left unmatched: 3. The germline V gene encodes CDR1 SEHNR and CDR2 FQNEAQ (reference sequence). This CDR3 is built from 16 residues. CDR3 nucleotides: TGTGCCAGCAGCTGGACAGGGGCGGCGAACACCGGGGAGCTGTTTTTT. Translated, it gives CASSWTGAANTGELFF.

The genes are TRBV7-9 and TRBJ1-6; no definite D call. Trimming took off 1 base at V and 7 bases at J, with 8 bases between the two ends. CDR3 length: 14 amino acids. In germline, CDR1 is SEHNR, CDR2 FQNEAQ (reference sequence). This CDR3 is CASSLGPTNSPLHF. For the CDR3, the DNA is TGTGCCAGCAGCTTAGGACCGACAAATTCACCCCTCCACTTT.

The V and J genes are TRBV9 and TRBJ2-6, with D maybe TRBD2 (6 bases). The V gene lost 4 bases and the J gene lost 0 bases, with 17 bases spanning the gap. Germline CDR1 and CDR2: SGDLS and YYNGEE. The CDR3 is made up of 18 amino acids. The CDR3 loop is CASSPVEGHRSGANVLTF. The CDR3 nucleotides are TGTGCCAGCAGCCCTGTGGAGGGCCACCGCTCTGGGGCCAACGTCCTGACTTTC.

The chain recombines TRBV27 with TRBJ2-1; the D is unclear. From germline, CDR1 is MNHEY and CDR2 SMNVEV (reference sequence). Trimming pared 5 bases from V and 1 base from J, leaving 12 bases between. The length of the CDR3 is 15 residues. The CDR3 is CASSPSPPSYNEQFF. DNA of the CDR3: TGTGCCAGCAGTCCCTCCCCCCCTTCCTACAATGAGCAGTTCTTC.

V usage is TRBV4-1 and J usage is TRBJ1-2; TRBD1 is a possible D gene (6 bases). This CDR3 is 15 amino acids long. Germline V gene data show CDR1 as MGHRA and CDR2 as YSYEKL. The germline V and J ends were trimmed by 4 bases and 3 bases, with 15 bases remaining between them. The CDR3 bases are TGCGCCAGCAGCCCCGGGGGGCCAAGAGACTATGGCTACACCTTC. It is translated as CASSPGGPRDYGYTF.

This chain connects TRBV19 to TRBJ2-7; the match to TRBD2 covers 9 bases. The germline V gene encodes CDR1 LNHDA and CDR2 SQIVND (reference sequence). CDR3 length: 14 residues. The junction had 2 bases not matched to a gene; V was cut back by 1 base and J by 4 bases. In nucleotides, the CDR3 is TGTGCCAGTAGTATAGGAGCGGGAGGATACGAGCAGTACTTC. Its protein is CASSIGAGGYEQYF.

This clone appeared once. The V gene is TRBV6-5, the J gene TRBJ2-2, with D possibly TRBD2 on 5 matching bases. Per the germline V gene, CDR1 is MNHEY and CDR2 is SVGAGI. The V end was cut by 7 bases, the J end by 0 bases, with 6 bases between. The CDR3 is 13 residues long. The CDR3 loop is CASISANTGELFF. The CDR3 DNA follows: TGTGCCAGCATTAGCGCGAACACCGGGGAGCTGTTTTTT.

The chain has TRBV7-9 and TRBJ2-1, with TRBD2 as a possible D gene (6 bases). The CDR3 runs 13 residues. V lost 2 bases to trimming and J lost 8 bases, with 10 bases between them. From germline, CDR1 is SEHNR and CDR2 FQNEAQ (reference sequence). CDR3 bases: TGTGCCAGCAGCTTAAACCGGGAGTATGAGCAGTTCTTC. Its protein is CASSLNREYEQFF.

The V gene is TRBV4-2, the J gene TRBJ2-7, with D perhaps TRBD2 (5 bases). The length of the CDR3 is 15 residues. Trimming shortened V by 4 bases and J by 2 bases, and 15 bases separated the two germline ends. Germline CDR1 is LGHNA and CDR2 is YNFKEQ. CDR3 sequence (DNA): TGTGCCAGCAGCCCCCGGGAAGGACCGACCTACGAGCAGTACTTC. Translated, it gives CASSPREGPTYEQYF.